These 13 T cell receptor beta chains came from one sample sequenced in a study of blood T cell repertoires in COVID-19. The table came from immunoSEQ multiplex PCR; TCRdb's copy has only in-frame clones and leaves some out. The table has about 200,000 clones, about 85% seen once. The source material was peripheral blood. Receptors originate from a woman older than 75 with acute or convalescent COVID-19.

There are a few counts of this clone. V is TRBV18 and J is TRBJ2-7; D possibly corresponds to TRBD1 (6 bases). Germline CDR1 reads KGHSH; CDR2 reads LQKENI. Trimming removed 5 bases at V and 0 bases at J, with 14 bases between. The CDR3 runs to 15 residues. CDR3 loop: CASSNGQGSSYEQYF. The CDR3 nucleotides read TGTGCCAGCTCAAACGGCCAGGGGAGCTCCTACGAGCAGTACTTC.

The chain uses TRBV29-1 and TRBJ1-1; the match to TRBD1 covers 8 bases. The CDR3 has 13 amino acids. In germline, CDR1 is SQVTM, CDR2 ANQGSEA. V dropped 7 bases and J dropped 1; count of bases not matched to a gene: 5. CDR3 bases: TGCAGCGGACAGGGGCCCCAGAACACTGAAGCTTTCTTT. Its translation: CSGQGPQNTEAFF.

The chain carries TRBV6-5 and TRBJ2-7; D perhaps matches TRBD2 (5 bases). CDR1 is MNHEY, CDR2 SVGAGI, per germline. V lost 11 bases and J 4 bases, leaving 12 bases between the germline ends. This CDR3 comprises 11 residues. The CDR3 spells CASAEGYEQYF. For the CDR3, the DNA is TGTGCCTCCGCCGAGGGTTACGAGCAGTACTTC.

This clone came up once. V gene TRBV5-1 combines with J gene TRBJ1-2; 7 bases match TRBD1. Germline CDR1 reads SGHRS; CDR2 reads YFSETQ. The CDR3 loop spans 16 amino acids. The V and J ends lost 6 bases and 2 bases, in that order; junction bases with no gene match: 13. The CDR3 is CASTRMTGMRNYGYTF. Here the CDR3 DNA reads TGCGCCAGCACCCGGATGACAGGGATGAGGAACTATGGCTACACCTTC.

V and J are TRBV7-9 and TRBJ2-5; D is uncertain. The V end lost 1 base, the J end lost 5 bases, and 14 bases lay between the germline ends. The CDR3 has 15 amino acids. CDR1 SEHNR and CDR2 FQNEAQ come from the germline V gene (reference sequence). CDR3 region: CASSLGLGTVETQYF. CDR3 coding DNA: TGTGCCAGCAGCTTAGGTCTCGGAACAGTGGAGACCCAGTACTTC.

This clone was recorded only once. This rearrangement joins TRBV6-2 or TRBV6-3 to TRBJ2-7; 13 bases fit TRBD2. Germline V gives CDR1 MNHEY, CDR2 SVGEGT. This CDR3 is 20 amino acids long. V lost 4 bases and J lost 0; bases outside the gene matches: 15. CDR3 DNA: TGTGCCAGCAGTTCCCTAAGGACTAGCGGGAGAGATTCAAACTCCTACGAGCAGTACTTC. Translating gives CASSSLRTSGRDSNSYEQYF.

This chain connects TRBV5-1 to TRBJ1-1, with D perhaps matching TRBD1 (6 bases). This CDR3 comprises 16 residues. Germline loops: CDR1 SGHRS, CDR2 YFSETQ. V lost 4 bases and J 0 bases, leaving 16 bases between the germline ends. CDR3 protein: CASSPEQGNVNTEAFF. The CDR3 bases are TGCGCCAGCAGCCCTGAACAGGGAAATGTGAACACTGAAGCTTTCTTT.

The chain is built from TRBV24-1 and TRBJ2-1; no firm D call. CDR1 and CDR2 from the germline V gene are KGHDR and SFDVKD. The CDR3 is 12 residues long. Trimming pared 5 bases from V and 7 bases from J, leaving 8 bases between. CDR3 DNA: TGTGCCACCAGTGGCCAAGCGAATGAGCAGTTCTTC. Translation gives CATSGQANEQFF.

The chain joins TRBV11-2 to TRBJ2-3; D is possibly TRBD1 (6 bases). V lost 3 bases to trimming and J lost 0 bases, with 13 bases between them. Germline V lookup: CDR1 SGHAT, CDR2 FQNNGV. The CDR3 extends over 16 amino acids. CDR3 in DNA: TGTGCCAGCAGCTTCGGGCAGGGGCCAAGCACAGATACGCAGTATTTT. This gives the protein CASSFGQGPSTDTQYF.

CDR3 amino acids: CASSQQGSGQPQHF. As DNA, the CDR3 is TGTGCCAGTAGTCAACAGGGGTCAGGGCAGCCCCAGCATTTT. V is TRBV19 and J is TRBJ1-5; 7 bases agree with TRBD1. Germline V gene lookup returns CDR1 LNHDA and CDR2 SQIVND (reference sequence). Unmatched junction bases numbered 8, after V lost 5 bases and J lost 7 bases. The CDR3 totals 14 residues. The full variable domain, in which reference TRBV19 and TRBJ1-5 provide the parts outside the CDR3, is DGGITQSPKYLFRKEGQNVTLSCEQNLNHDAMYWYRQDPGQGLRLIYYSQIVNDFQKGDIAEGYSVSREKKESFPLTVTSAQKNPTAFYLCASSQQGSGQPQHFGDGTRLSIL.

V is TRBV19 and J is TRBJ2-5; D is ambiguous. The CDR3 loop spans 16 amino acids. V was trimmed by 1 base and J by 4 bases, leaving 16 bases between them. CDR1 is LNHDA and CDR2 is SQIVND in the germline V gene (reference sequence). For the CDR3, the DNA is TGTGCCAGTAGTATAGCGGCAGACTCGCCGGGAGAGACCCAGTACTTC. As protein: CASSIAADSPGETQYF.

CDR3 sequence reads: CASSAERGGRETQYF. The DNA of the CDR3 is TGTGCCAGCAGTGCTGAGCGGGGGGGCCGGGAGACCCAGTACTTC. The V call is TRBV2, the J call TRBJ2-5; TRBD2 matches at 10 bases. CDR3 length equals 15 residues. The junction had 7 bases not matched to a gene; V was cut back by 4 bases and J by 5 bases. From germline, CDR1 is SNHLY and CDR2 FYNNEI.

This clone was found a few times. This chain uses TRBV12-5 with TRBJ1-1; the D gene is possibly TRBD1 (6 bases). CDR1 and CDR2 from the germline V gene are LGHNT and FRNRAP. The CDR3 runs to 16 residues. Trimming cost V 2 bases and J 4 bases, with 17 bases left between them. The CDR3 spells CASGLPAGGAGTEAFF. The DNA of the CDR3 is TGTGCTAGTGGTTTGCCAGCCGGGGGGGCCGGCACTGAAGCTTTCTTT.